Below, one T cell receptor beta chain is given with its context. Its antigen target is currently unknown. Receptors were amplified or captured by 5' RACE. For each TCR library, around 4,000 ng of total RNA was used. For each sample, cDNA was synthesized in eight separate reactions using SMARTScribe reverse transcriptase. During cDNA synthesis, template switching introduced unique molecular identifiers that contained a 6-nucleotide sample barcode. Amplification of TCRalpha and TCRbeta cDNA involved two nested PCRs of about 15 and 9 cycles, and each PCR was followed by bead purification. Before amplification, cDNA was treated with uracil DNA-glycosylase and purified using the QIAquick PCR purification kit. The second PCR added Illumina TruSeq-compatible adapters along with sample-specific barcodes. TapeStation and Qubit were used to check library quality and concentration, and roughly 5.5 ng of each library was pooled. Pooled libraries were sequenced on an Illumina HiSeq2500 single-index Rapid Run with 2 x 100 bp reads and custom sequencing primers. Regarding the original processing steps: MiGEC version 1.2.6 was used for UMI-based consensus assembly to correct PCR and sequencing errors. MiXCR version 2.1.1 handled V(D)J alignment, clonotype assembly and CDR3 extraction. Gene usage, clonotype sharing and MAIT/NKT TCR abundance were normalised by analysing the top 1000, 10 000 and 20 000 clonotypes per sample. After downsampling to 27 000 UMIs, diversity was calculated as the inverse Simpson index using the vegan R package. Paired Mann-Whitney U tests were applied to discordant twin pairs, with Benjamini-Hochberg correction for multiple testing. One entry per CDR3 protein sequence results from the TCRdb reprocessing of the reads, with DNA left out. These V and J calls derive from TCRdb rather than the authors' analysis. The sample's records list a few hundred thousand distinct CDR3 sequences. The ten largest clones represent 2.6% of the sample.

These data belong to a study of monozygotic twins with inflammatory bowel disease (dated by TCRdb to between 2017 and 2020). Regarding the study in general: In total, 30 or so monozygotic twin pairs made up the full study: 19 Danish pairs, all IBD-discordant, plus nine German pairs, of which four were IBD-concordant and five were IBD-discordant. The search for disease-associated traits relied mainly on comparing IBD patients with their genetically identical healthy co-twins within discordant pairs. Each individual had, on average, about 151 000 unique TCRalpha sequences and 181 000 unique TCRbeta sequences available for analysis. Points the paper makes about the study in general: No single strong signal or clonotype linked to IBD turned up in the results, so the idea that one exists was not supported. Repertoire similarity did not differ between concordant and discordant twins, possibly due to limited statistical power. IBD patients shared fewer clonotypes with other individuals than healthy twins did, most markedly in patients showing signs of disease activity. TCRbeta repertoire diversity, by inverse Simpson index, was decreased in IBD patients compared with their healthy co-twins. Background noise and inter-individual variability may have been introduced into the repertoires by the differing immunosuppressive treatments among patients. Different T cell subtypes could not be distinguished in the analysis.

An approximately 2.6 ml peripheral blood sample was drawn into PAXgene tubes per donor and stored at -80°C. Without T cell sorting, total RNA was isolated from whole blood using the PAXgene blood miRNA kit on an automated QIAcube. Peripheral blood from monozygotic twin pairs, either concordant or discordant for inflammatory bowel disease, underwent deep TCRalpha and TCRbeta repertoire profiling that used unique molecular barcoding. Smoking habits were recorded for all twin pairs, and each individual was classified as a current, former or never smoker. The source is a human donor with ulcerative colitis or Crohn's disease, or a healthy co-twin of an affected twin (not recorded which). Material for sequencing was blood.

CDR3 sequence: CAILDRGRETQYF. The V gene is TRBV6-2 or TRBV6-3 and the J gene is TRBJ2-5; the TRBD1 assignment by TCRdb is unverifiable without DNA. Including cysteine and phenylalanine, the CDR3 has 13 amino acids. The DNA is not on file. Sequences MNHEY (CDR1) and SVGEGT (CDR2) are obtained from the germline V gene.